A selection of T cell receptor beta chains follows, all from one sample in a study of T cell responses to AZD1222 COVID-19 vaccine. TCRdb's copy holds only in-frame clones and misses some; the assay was immunoSEQ multiplex PCR. The data show around 130,000 clones, roughly nine tenths seen once. The starting material was peripheral blood, obtained on day 0 of AZD1222 vaccination. The receptors here all came from an adult in good health. The CDR3 runs from the conserved cysteine through the conserved F or W. D genes are given only for firm matches. Size values are once, few and many counts, or a class for expanded clones, and some rows have none.

D: -; V: TRBV6-5; J: TRBJ1-4; size: -; CDR3: CASSTWPELFF; DNA: TGTGCCAGCAGCACTTGGCCCGAACTGTTTTTT
D: TRBD2; V: TRBV11-2; J: TRBJ2-7; size: once; CDR3: CASSLTSGNYEQYF; DNA: TGTGCCAGCAGCTTGACTAGCGGGAACTACGAGCAGTACTTC
D: TRBD2; V: TRBV27; J: TRBJ2-3; size: -; CDR3: CASSPPPLAGGVGTQYF; DNA: TGTGCCAGCAGTCCCCCCCCACTAGCGGGGGGGGTAGGTACGCAGTATTTT
D: -; V: TRBV5-1; J: TRBJ1-3; size: -; CDR3: CASSLGVSSGNTIYF; DNA: TGCGCCAGCAGCTTGGGGGTCAGCTCTGGAAACACCATATATTTT
D: -; V: TRBV21-1; J: TRBJ1-6; size: -; CDR3: CASSDKHTGGSSSPLHF; DNA: TGTGCCAGCAGCGACAAACATACAGGGGGCAGTAGTTCACCCCTCCACTTT
D: -; V: TRBV28; J: TRBJ1-3; size: -; CDR3: CASSRTSSGNTIYF; DNA: TGTGCCAGCAGCAGGACCAGCTCTGGAAACACCATATATTTT
D: -; V: TRBV23-1; J: TRBJ2-1; size: -; CDR3: CATVGGQRGRVEQFF; DNA: TGCGCCACCGTGGGGGGACAGCGGGGAAGGGTTGAGCAGTTCTTC
D: -; V: TRBV9; J: TRBJ2-1; size: -; CDR3: CASSVVGGRGNEQFF; DNA: TGTGCCAGCAGCGTAGTTGGGGGAAGAGGCAATGAGCAGTTCTTC
D: TRBD2; V: TRBV10-1; J: TRBJ2-1; size: -; CDR3: CARSGGGSYNEQFF; DNA: TGCGCCCGCAGTGGGGGGGGCTCCTACAATGAGCAGTTCTTC
D: -; V: TRBV28; J: TRBJ1-4; size: -; CDR3: CASSTSRDYEKLFF; DNA: TGTGCCAGCAGCACGTCCCGGGACTATGAAAAACTGTTTTTT
D: TRBD1; V: TRBV6-5; J: TRBJ2-7; size: once; CDR3: CASSYSFDRAYEQYF; DNA: TGTGCCAGCAGTTACTCCTTCGACAGGGCCTACGAGCAGTACTTC
D: -; V: TRBV30; J: TRBJ2-2; size: -; CDR3: CAWSVSRTSNTGELFF; DNA: TGTGCCTGGAGTGTCAGCAGGACAAGCAACACCGGGGAGCTGTTTTTT
D: -; V: TRBV28; J: TRBJ1-6; size: few; CDR3: CASRPTGSSYNSPLHF; DNA: TGTGCCAGCCGACCCACCGGAAGCTCCTATAATTCACCCCTCCACTTT
D: -; V: TRBV10-3; J: TRBJ1-1; size: -; CDR3: CAISGQNTEAFF; DNA: TGTGCCATCAGTGGCCAGAACACTGAAGCTTTCTTT
D: TRBD1; V: TRBV7-6; J: TRBJ1-2; size: -; CDR3: CASSSYRGGGYTF; DNA: TGTGCCAGCAGCTCGTACAGGGGAGGTGGCTACACCTTC
D: -; V: TRBV15; J: TRBJ1-2; size: -; CDR3: CATSSPTPARSAYGYTF; DNA: TGTGCCACCAGCAGTCCAACCCCCGCGCGATCTGCTTATGGCTACACCTTC
D: -; V: TRBV6-5; J: TRBJ2-1; size: -; CDR3: CASIGQVYNEQFF; DNA: TGTGCCAGCATCGGCCAGGTTTACAATGAGCAGTTCTTC
D: TRBD1; V: TRBV19; J: TRBJ1-4; size: -; CDR3: CASRTIGQGGEKLFF; DNA: TGTGCCAGTAGAACTATAGGACAGGGTGGTGAAAAACTGTTTTTT
D: -; V: TRBV6-1; J: TRBJ1-3; size: -; CDR3: CAFQPISGNTIYF; DNA: TGTGCCTTTCAGCCCATCTCTGGAAACACCATATATTTT
D: -; V: TRBV30; J: TRBJ1-1; size: -; CDR3: CAWSVQRNTEAFF; DNA: TGTGCCTGGAGTGTACAACGAAACACTGAAGCTTTCTTT
D: -; V: TRBV2; J: TRBJ1-5; size: -; CDR3: CASTANTLQPQHF; DNA: TGTGCCAGCACTGCAAATACCCTTCAGCCCCAGCATTTT
D: -; V: TRBV4-2; J: TRBJ1-5; size: -; CDR3: CASSQVGRDGQPQHF; DNA: TGTGCCAGCAGCCAAGTAGGCAGGGATGGGCAGCCCCAGCATTTT
D: -; V: TRBV11-2; J: TRBJ1-3; size: once; CDR3: CASTPGGGGNTIYF; DNA: TGTGCCAGCACCCCCGGGGGAGGTGGAAACACCATATATTTT
D: -; V: TRBV3-1/TRBV3-2; J: TRBJ1-5; size: -; CDR3: CASSRDGNQPQHF; DNA: TGTGCCAGCAGCCGCGATGGCAATCAGCCCCAGCATTTT
D: -; V: TRBV7-6; J: TRBJ2-2; size: -; CDR3: CASRIGVYDTGELFF; DNA: TGTGCCAGCAGGATCGGGGTTTATGACACCGGGGAGCTGTTTTTT
D: -; V: TRBV20-1; J: TRBJ1-4; size: -; CDR3: CSASWGLEEKLFF; DNA: TGCAGTGCTAGTTGGGGGTTAGAGGAAAAACTGTTTTTT
D: -; V: TRBV6-6; J: TRBJ2-3; size: -; CDR3: CASSYRDRNTDTQYF; DNA: TGTGCCAGCAGTTACCGGGACCGAAACACAGATACGCAGTATTTT
D: -; V: TRBV20-1; J: TRBJ2-7; size: -; CDR3: CSASPSSYEQYF; DNA: TGCAGTGCTAGTCCAAGCTCCTACGAGCAGTACTTC
D: -; V: TRBV6-5; J: TRBJ1-3; size: -; CDR3: CASSQGAGNTIYF; DNA: TGTGCCAGCAGTCAGGGAGCTGGAAACACCATATATTTT
D: -; V: TRBV7-9; J: TRBJ2-1; size: -; CDR3: CASSLDEQFF; DNA: TGTGCCAGCAGCTTGGATGAGCAGTTCTTC
D: -; V: TRBV30; J: TRBJ2-1; size: -; CDR3: CAWSVGGPYNEQFF; DNA: TGTGCCTGGAGTGTGGGGGGCCCCTACAATGAGCAGTTCTTC
D: TRBD1; V: TRBV27; J: TRBJ1-1; size: once; CDR3: CASSPPDRDGNTEAFF; DNA: TGTGCCAGCAGTCCACCTGACAGGGACGGAAACACTGAAGCTTTCTTT
D: TRBD1; V: TRBV6-5; J: TRBJ1-6; size: -; CDR3: CASRRQGWSPLHF; DNA: TGTGCCAGCAGAAGACAGGGATGGTCACCCCTCCACTTT
D: -; V: TRBV9; J: TRBJ2-5; size: -; CDR3: CASSVAGSGETQYF; DNA: TGTGCCAGCAGCGTAGCAGGGTCGGGGGAGACCCAGTACTTC
D: -; V: TRBV3-1/TRBV3-2; J: TRBJ2-1; size: -; CDR3: CASSQDRYNEQFF; DNA: TGTGCCAGCAGCCAAGATCGTTACAATGAGCAGTTCTTC
D: -; V: TRBV20-1; J: TRBJ1-2; size: -; CDR3: CSARVRGGYTF; DNA: TGCAGTGCTAGGGTCCGTGGCGGCTACACCTTC
D: -; V: TRBV6-5; J: TRBJ2-7; size: once; CDR3: CASSPPGAAYEQYF; DNA: TGTGCCAGCAGCCCACCGGGGGCGGCCTACGAGCAGTACTTC
D: TRBD2; V: TRBV3-1/TRBV3-2; J: TRBJ2-1; size: -; CDR3: CASSSSGSSYNEQFF; DNA: TGTGCCAGCAGCTCAAGCGGGAGCTCCTACAATGAGCAGTTCTTC
D: -; V: TRBV6-5; J: TRBJ1-1; size: -; CDR3: CASSPVGSPTEAFF; DNA: TGTGCCAGCAGTCCGGTAGGGTCGCCCACTGAAGCTTTCTTT
D: -; V: TRBV27; J: TRBJ1-1; size: -; CDR3: CASSHHAQGGAPTEAFF; DNA: TGTGCCAGCAGTCATCACGCGCAGGGTGGGGCGCCTACTGAAGCTTTCTTT
D: -; V: TRBV27; J: TRBJ2-1; size: -; CDR3: CASSWDRHNEQFF; DNA: TGTGCCAGCAGTTGGGACCGCCACAATGAGCAGTTCTTC
D: -; V: TRBV6-1; J: TRBJ2-7; size: -; CDR3: CASSEVPTGWIYEQYF; DNA: TGTGCCAGCAGCGAAGTCCCAACAGGGTGGATCTACGAGCAGTACTTC
D: -; V: TRBV6-1; J: TRBJ2-7; size: -; CDR3: CASSEHVVPYF; DNA: TGTGCCAGCAGTGAACATGTAGTCCCGTACTTC
D: -; V: TRBV7-8; J: TRBJ1-1; size: -; CDR3: CASSWTGGGTEAFF; DNA: TGTGCCAGCAGCTGGACCGGGGGAGGCACTGAAGCTTTCTTT
D: TRBD1; V: TRBV2; J: TRBJ2-6; size: -; CDR3: CASSGDRVFAGANVLTF; DNA: TGTGCCAGCAGCGGGGACAGGGTGTTTGCTGGGGCCAACGTCCTGACTTTC
D: TRBD1; V: TRBV9; J: TRBJ2-3; size: -; CDR3: CASSVALKGADTQYF; DNA: TGTGCCAGCAGCGTAGCTCTGAAGGGGGCGGATACGCAGTATTTT